This TCR beta chain was identified in a study of CD8+ T cells in alopecia areata. Study-level information: Each of the treated patients was given oral tofacitinib, 5 to 10 mg twice daily, for moderate-to-severe alopecia areata. Dosing spanned 6 to 18 months on tofacitinib, then 6 months off drug.

Details on this clone: The antigen remains undetermined.

Sampling of alopecia areata patients yielded lesional scalp punch biopsies as well as peripheral blood. Study-level results: The study found higher clonality in lesional than normal scalp, especially in alopecia totalis/universalis.

Germline values: CDR1 WNHNN, CDR2 SYGVQD (reference sequence). This CDR3 is built from 14 residues. V dropped 0 bases and J dropped 8; count of bases not matched to a gene: 2. Sequencing relied on a cDNA template that was reverse transcribed from extracted RNA. Using immunoSEQ multiplex PCR, the repertoire was profiled, and TCRdb retains in-frame clones only, with some absent. The table has 200,000 to 250,000 clones, roughly 57% seen once; the top ten hold over 0.4%. This receptor was taken from a human donor with alopecia areata. The rearrangement uses TRBV10-1 and TRBJ2-4, with 9 bases matching TRBD2. The sample in question was CD4+ T cells sorted from blood, obtained at week 0. CDR3 nucleotides: TGCGCCAGCAGTGAGTCGCGCGGGGGGGACATTCAGTACTTC. It yields the protein CASSESRGGDIQYF.